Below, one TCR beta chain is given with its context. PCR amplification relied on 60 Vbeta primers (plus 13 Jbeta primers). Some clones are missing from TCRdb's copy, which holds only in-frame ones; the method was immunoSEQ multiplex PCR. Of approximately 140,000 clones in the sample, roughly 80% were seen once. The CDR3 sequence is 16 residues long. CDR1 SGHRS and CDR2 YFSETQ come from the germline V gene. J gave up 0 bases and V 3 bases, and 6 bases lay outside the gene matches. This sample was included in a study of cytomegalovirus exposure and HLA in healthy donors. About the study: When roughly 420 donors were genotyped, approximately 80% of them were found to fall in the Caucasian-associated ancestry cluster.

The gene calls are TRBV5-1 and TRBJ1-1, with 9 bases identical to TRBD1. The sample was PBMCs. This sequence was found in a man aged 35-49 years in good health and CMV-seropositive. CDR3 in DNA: TGCGCCAGCAGCTCCGGGACAGGGAGTTTGAACACTGAAGCTTTCTTT. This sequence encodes CASSSGTGSLNTEAFF.